A selection of T cell receptor beta chains follows, all from one sample in a study of sequential checkpoint blockade in melanoma. Libraries were prepared by immunoSEQ multiplex PCR; TCRdb keeps only in-frame clonotypes and omits some of them. The table shows several thousand clones, with about a quarter occurring only once. Sequencing was performed on tumor tissue (inferred from file names), taken from a patient given nivolumab and ipilimumab in sequence. These receptors originate from a human donor with melanoma. CDR3s include the opening cysteine and the closing phenylalanine or tryptophan. A D gene is named only where the DNA matches it firmly. Clone sizes are given selectively: once, few, many, or a class where the clone is expanded.

V	J	size	D	DNA	CDR3
TRBV9	TRBJ2-5	few	TRBD2	TGTGCCAGCAGTGTCCCCGGGAGGAGATCGTACTTC	CASSVPGRRSYF
TRBV6-8	TRBJ1-2	few	TRBD1	TGTGCCATCAGAGGGACAGGGGACGGCTACACCTTC	CAIRGTGDGYTF
TRBV23-1	TRBJ1-5	many	TRBD1	TGCGCCAGCAGCGGGACAGGGGGGCAGCCCCAGCATTTT	CASSGTGGQPQHF
TRBV4-1	TRBJ2-2	medium-sized	.	TGCGCCAGCAGCCGAGTAAGTGGGACACCGTACACCGGGGAGCTGTTTTTT	CASSRVSGTPYTGELFF
TRBV6-8	TRBJ2-7	few	TRBD1	TGTGCCAGCAGCCGTGGGGGACAGGGGGCCTACGAGCAGTACTTC	CASSRGGQGAYEQYF
TRBV9	TRBJ2-1	.	TRBD2	TGTGCCAGCAGCCCTAGCGGGGGTGATGAGCAGTTCTTC	CASSPSGGDEQFF
TRBV10-2	TRBJ2-2	few	TRBD1	TGCGCCAGCCATCGGGACAGTTCTGTCGGGGAGCTGTTTTTT	CASHRDSSVGELFF
TRBV6-8	TRBJ1-1	few	.	TGTGCCAGCAGTGCTCGGTTGAACACTGAAGCTTTCTTT	CASSARLNTEAFF
TRBV28	TRBJ1-5	medium-sized	.	TGTGCCAGCACCCATGGACGAAGGGCCGGCAATCAGCCCCAGCATTTT	CASTHGRRAGNQPQHF
TRBV19	TRBJ2-2	.	.	TGTGCCTCCGGGGCAGGGGGGACCGGGGAGCTGTTTTTT	CASGAGGTGELFF
TRBV12-5	TRBJ1-1	.	.	TGTGCCAGCCAGGGGCGGACTGAAGCTTTCTTT	CASQGRTEAFF
TRBV29-1	TRBJ2-7	.	TRBD2	TGCAGCGTTTCGGCTAGCGGGGGATACGAGCAGTACTTC	CSVSASGGYEQYF
TRBV11-3	TRBJ2-1	many	.	TGTGCCAGCAGCTTAGGATTGGCCCGCACCCATGAGCAGTTCTTC	CASSLGLARTHEQFF
TRBV6-8	TRBJ2-1	few	TRBD2	TGTGCCAGCAGTCCTAGCGGGGGGGCTAAGAATGAGCAGTTCTTC	CASSPSGGAKNEQFF
TRBV6-8	TRBJ1-4	.	.	TGTGCCAGCAGTTCCACGGACTGGGTCGAAAAACTGTTTTTT	CASSSTDWVEKLFF
TRBV9	TRBJ1-2	few	.	TGTGCCAGCAGCGAAGCCGGGACACCGAACTATGGCTACACCTTC	CASSEAGTPNYGYTF
TRBV10-2	TRBJ2-7	once	TRBD2	TGCGCCAGCAGTGGGGGACTAGCGGATATCTACGAGCAGTACTTC	CASSGGLADIYEQYF
TRBV5-1	TRBJ2-3	.	.	TGCGCCAGCAGGCTCGGGAGTCCCACAGATACGCAGTATTTT	CASRLGSPTDTQYF
TRBV6-8	TRBJ2-1	.	TRBD1	TGTGCCAGCAGTTACTCGGGACAGGGTTTCAATGAGCAGTTCTTC	CASSYSGQGFNEQFF
TRBV29-1	TRBJ2-3	.	TRBD1	TGCAGCGTTGGGCCGGGACAGGTGCAAGATACGCAGTATTTT	CSVGPGQVQDTQYF
TRBV11-3	TRBJ2-1	medium-sized	.	TGTGCCAGCAGCTTAGTTAGCCAGAGCGGTCGCAATGAGCAGTTCTTC	CASSLVSQSGRNEQFF
TRBV28	TRBJ2-1	few	.	TGTGCCAGCACTCTTGCGGTGAGCTCCTACAATGAGCAGTTCTTC	CASTLAVSSYNEQFF
TRBV15	TRBJ2-5	.	.	TGTGCCACCAGCAGAGATGGGGTAGCGGAGACCCAGTACTTC	CATSRDGVAETQYF
TRBV6-8	TRBJ1-1	few	.	TGTGCCAGCAGTTTGAGTGTGAACACTGAAGCTTTCTTT	CASSLSVNTEAFF
TRBV28	TRBJ2-3	few	.	TGTGCCAGCAGTTTGGACAGTGGCACAGATACGCAGTATTTT	CASSLDSGTDTQYF
TRBV5-1	TRBJ2-2	once	.	TGCGCCAGCAGCTTACCTCGGACACACGAGGGCGAGGAGCTGTTTTTT	CASSLPRTHEGEELFF
TRBV11-3	TRBJ1-4	many	TRBD1	TGTGCCAGCAGCTTAGGGGGGTACAGGGGAGCGGAAAAACTGTTTTTT	CASSLGGYRGAEKLFF
TRBV6-8	TRBJ2-2	.	TRBD1	TGTGCCAGCAGTGCCGGGACAGGGGCGGTCACCGGGGAGCTGTTTTTT	CASSAGTGAVTGELFF
TRBV9	TRBJ2-6	.	.	TGTGCCAGCAGCGTAGGAATAGCGGCAGAACGAGGTTCTGGGGCCAACGTCCTGACTTTC	CASSVGIAAERGSGANVLTF
TRBV11-3	TRBJ2-1	medium-sized	TRBD2	TGTGCCAGCAGTACGGGAGGTACGAACAATGAGCAGTTCTTC	CASSTGGTNNEQFF
TRBV18	TRBJ2-5	.	TRBD1	TGTGCCAGCTCACCACCAGACAGGGGGAGAGAGACCCAGTACTTC	CASSPPDRGRETQYF
TRBV9	TRBJ2-4	few	TRBD2	TGTGCCAGCAGCGTAACGGCTAGCGGGGGAAAAAACATTCAGTACTTC	CASSVTASGGKNIQYF
TRBV18	TRBJ1-5	few	.	TGTGCCAGCTCACCGGAAGGGGATCAGCCCCAGCATTTT	CASSPEGDQPQHF
TRBV30	TRBJ2-3	few	TRBD2	TGTGCCTGGAGCTATAGCGGGAGGGTCCCTACCGATACGCAGTATTTT	CAWSYSGRVPTDTQYF
TRBV11-3	TRBJ2-1	medium-sized	.	TGTGCCAGCAGCTCCCCCCTTGGGCCGTCCGGTGAGCAGTTCTTC	CASSSPLGPSGEQFF
TRBV10-3	TRBJ1-3	.	.	TGTGCCATCAGTGAGTCAGTCAGGGGCCCCTCTGGAAACACCATATATTTT	CAISESVRGPSGNTIYF
TRBV11-3	TRBJ2-2	.	TRBD1	TGTGCCAGCAGCAGTGGACAGGGGAGGCTCACCGGGGAGCTGTTTTTT	CASSSGQGRLTGELFF
TRBV29-1	TRBJ2-1	.	.	TGCAGCGCCGTGGGAGGAGGGCCCTACAATGAGCAGTTCTTC	CSAVGGGPYNEQFF
TRBV28	TRBJ2-2	.	TRBD2	TGTGCCAGCAGCTCAAGAGCGGGAGGGGGTAGGACCGGGGAGCTGTTTTTT	CASSSRAGGGRTGELFF
TRBV11-3	TRBJ2-7	few	.	TGTGCCAGCAGGAGGGGGGGGACAGCGTACGAGCAGTACTTC	CASRRGGTAYEQYF
TRBV11-3	TRBJ2-7	many	.	TGTGCCAGCAGCAACCGGGCTCTGGGGGACGAGCAGTACTTC	CASSNRALGDEQYF
TRBV23-1	TRBJ1-5	many	.	TGCGCCAGCAGCCAAGAAGTGGTGGGCAATCAGCCCCAGCATTTT	CASSQEVVGNQPQHF
TRBV11-3	TRBJ2-3	many	.	TGTGCCAGCAGCTCCTCTACTAGCCACCGCACAGATACGCAGTATTTT	CASSSSTSHRTDTQYF
TRBV9	TRBJ1-3	.	TRBD1	TGTGCCAGCAGTGAAAGCCACAGGGGCGGAAACACCATATATTTT	CASSESHRGGNTIYF
TRBV30	TRBJ2-5	few	.	TGTGCCTGGAGTGTAGGTGGAGGGACCCAGTACTTC	CAWSVGGGTQYF
TRBV16	TRBJ1-2	.	.	TGTGCCAGCAGCCAATCGGGCCCAGACCAACTACGGGGCTACACCTTC	CASSQSGPDQLRGYTF
TRBV6-8	TRBJ2-7	few	TRBD2	TGTGCCAGCAGTTACGATTCTAGCGGATCTTACGAGCAGTACTTC	CASSYDSSGSYEQYF
TRBV6-8	TRBJ2-5	medium-sized	.	TGTGCCAGCGCCTGGCTTGAGTCGGGGGACCAAGAGACCCAGTACTTC	CASAWLESGDQETQYF
TRBV9	TRBJ1-6	.	.	TGTGCCAGCAGCGTAGAGGGTGATTATAATTCACCCCTCCACTTT	CASSVEGDYNSPLHF
TRBV6-8	TRBJ1-5	few	.	TGTGCCAGTAAGGACAATAGCAATCAGCCCCAGCATTTT	CASKDNSNQPQHF
TRBV6-8	TRBJ2-4	many	TRBD2	TGTGCCAGCAGTTACACGGAACTAGCGAAAAACATTCAGTACTTC	CASSYTELAKNIQYF
TRBV4-1	TRBJ1-5	.	.	TGCGCCAGCAGGACAAGACCCGGGGACCGCAATCAGCCCCAGCATTTT	CASRTRPGDRNQPQHF
TRBV6-8	TRBJ2-2	.	TRBD2	TGTGCCAGCAGTGTCGGGACTAGCGGGAGCGCCGGGGAGCTGTTTTTT	CASSVGTSGSAGELFF
TRBV6-8	TRBJ1-2	.	.	TGTGCCAGCAGTACCGGACCCCGGGGGGAACCTTATGGCTACACCTTC	CASSTGPRGEPYGYTF
TRBV6-8	TRBJ2-5	.	TRBD2	TGTGCCAGCACGACTAGCGGGGGGACCCAAGAGACCCAGTACTTC	CASTTSGGTQETQYF
TRBV19	TRBJ2-2	.	.	TGTGCCAGTAGTATCCAGGGGTTGGGGGAGCTGTTTTTT	CASSIQGLGELFF
TRBV6-8	TRBJ2-3	few	TRBD2	TGTGCCAGCATAGGGGGACTAGCAACAGATACGCAGTATTTT	CASIGGLATDTQYF